The 7 T cell receptor beta chains listed next were all sequenced from one sample in a study of cytomegalovirus exposure and HLA in healthy donors. PCR amplification relied on 60 Vbeta primers (plus 13 Jbeta primers). The table came from immunoSEQ multiplex PCR; TCRdb's copy has only in-frame clones and leaves some out. The data contain over 100,000 clones, 74% of them singletons. The specimen was PBMCs. These receptor sequences come from a human donor in good health.

The chain carries TRBV11-2 and TRBJ1-5; 12 nucleotides align to TRBD1. Germline values: CDR1 SGHAT, CDR2 FQNNGV. CDR3 length: 15 amino acids. The junction had 5 bases not matched to a gene; V was cut back by 5 bases and J by 6 bases. This CDR3 is CASSPGQGAGQPQHF. The CDR3 DNA follows: TGTGCCAGCAGCCCGGGACAGGGGGCAGGTCAGCCCCAGCATTTT.

The chain combines TRBV7-2 with TRBJ1-2, with 8 bases identical to TRBD1. CDR1 and CDR2 (germline): SGHTA, FQGNSA. The J segment lost 5 bases and the V segment lost 5 bases, leaving 10 bases of the junction unmatched. This CDR3 is built from 15 residues. In nucleotides, the CDR3 is TGTGCCAGCAGCGACCACTCACAGGGGGAATATGGCTACACCTTC. Encoded protein: CASSDHSQGEYGYTF.

This clone was recorded only once. The chain uses TRBV29-1 and TRBJ2-5; 14 positions match TRBD2. Germline V gene lookup returns CDR1 SQVTM and CDR2 ANQGSEA. With 4 bases clipped from V and 4 bases from J, the junction kept 14 bases outside the gene matches. The CDR3 runs 18 residues. Here the CDR3 reads CSVVLLRLAGGPIETQYF. The CDR3 region has the DNA TGCAGCGTTGTCCTACTCCGACTAGCGGGGGGGCCGATAGAGACCCAGTACTTC. The variable domain in full, with the rest retrieved from reference TRBV29-1 and TRBJ2-5, is SAVISQKPSRDICQRGTSLTIQCQVDSQVTMMFWYRQQPGQSLTLIATANQGSEATYESGFVIDKFPISRPNLTFSTLTVSNMSPEDSSIYLCSVVLLRLAGGPIETQYFGPGTRLLVL.

This clone has more than one count but fewer than ten. The rearrangement links TRBV7-9 to TRBJ1-1; TRBD1 matches at 7 bases. V shed 0 bases and J 10 bases; nucleotides not matched to a gene: 2. Germline V gene lookup returns CDR1 SEHNR and CDR2 FQNEAQ (reference sequence). This CDR3 contains 12 residues. The CDR3 protein is CASSLARQGAFF. Written as DNA, the CDR3 is TGTGCCAGCAGCTTAGCGCGACAGGGAGCTTTCTTT.

V usage is TRBV7-8 and J usage is TRBJ1-1; no reliable D call. The CDR3 loop spans 14 amino acids. Germline V gene sequence: CDR1 SGHVS, CDR2 FQNEAQ. With 5 bases removed from V and 2 bases from J, the gap between germline ends came to 12 bases. The CDR3 DNA reads TGTGCCAGCAGCCTCGTTCACAGTAACACTGAAGCTTTCTTT. As protein: CASSLVHSNTEAFF.

The V call is TRBV28, the J call TRBJ1-2; D might be TRBD1 (5 bases). V was shortened by 4 bases and J by 5 bases, with 17 bases between the two germline ends. The V gene's germline CDR1 is MDHEN and CDR2 SYDVKM. The CDR3 has 15 residues. The chain's CDR3 is CASSSGPGDSYGYTF. CDR3 DNA: TGTGCCAGCAGTTCCGGCCCCGGGGACTCTTATGGCTACACCTTC.

V gene TRBV15 combines with J gene TRBJ2-7, with 10 nucleotides matching TRBD1. CDR1 is LNHNV, CDR2 YYDKDF, per germline (reference sequence). The CDR3 is 17 residues long. Trimming took 4 bases from V and 3 from J; bases not matched to a gene: 12. CDR3 DNA sequence: TGTGCCACCAGCAACCACCCGGGACAGGGGTATTTCTACGAGCAGTACTTC. Translation gives CATSNHPGQGYFYEQYF.